A single sample is the source of the 32 T cell receptor beta chains below, sequenced in a study of cytomegalovirus exposure and HLA in healthy donors. With 60 Vbeta and 13 Jbeta primers, the PCR was carried out. The assay was immunoSEQ multiplex PCR, and TCRdb's table has in-frame clones only and misses some. The sample carries about 90,000 clones, around 76% recorded once. Input material: PBMCs. These receptor sequences come from a woman in her fifties or sixties in good health and CMV-seropositive.

V and J are TRBV10-1 and TRBJ2-1; a possible D gene is TRBD2 (6 bases). The CDR3 covers 14 residues. Trimming cost V 5 bases and J 13 bases, with 21 bases left between them. In germline, CDR1 is WNHNN, CDR2 SYGVQD (reference sequence). The CDR3 loop is CASSTTRLGRTQFF. The CDR3 region has the DNA TGCGCCAGCAGTACCACCCGACTAGGAAGGACTCAGTTCTTC.

V gene TRBV20-1 combines with J gene TRBJ1-2; 8 nucleotides line up with TRBD1. The V gene end was trimmed by 4 bases and the J gene end by 10 bases; junction bases not matched to a gene: 5. Germline CDR1 reads DFQATT; CDR2 reads SNEGSKA (reference sequence). CDR3 size: 11 residues. This CDR3 is CSAMDRAAYTF. The CDR3 DNA reads as TGCAGTGCTATGGACAGGGCGGCCTACACCTTC.

The J gene is TRBJ2-4, the V gene TRBV7-9, with 9 bases fitting TRBD1. The junction had 7 bases not matched to a gene; V was cut back by 5 bases and J by 8 bases. The CDR3 contains 14 residues. The germline V gene has CDR1 SEHNR and CDR2 FQNEAQ (reference sequence). The CDR3 loop is CASSLGQGWDIQYF. The CDR3 nucleotides read TGTGCCAGCAGCCTTGGACAGGGGTGGGACATTCAGTACTTC.

This chain's CDR3 is CAISEEAGSETQYF. The CDR3 DNA follows: TGTGCCATCAGTGAAGAGGCAGGGTCGGAGACCCAGTACTTC. The chain employs TRBV10-3 and TRBJ2-5, with D possibly being TRBD1 (5 bases). Per the germline V gene, CDR1 is ENHRY and CDR2 is SYGVKD. CDR3 length: 14 residues. Trimming cost V 3 bases and J 5 bases, with 13 bases left between them.

This chain uses TRBV28 with TRBJ2-5; 7 nucleotides agree with TRBD1. The CDR3 is made up of 15 amino acids. Losses at the gene ends were 2 bases for V and 5 bases for J; bases not matched to a gene: 8. Per the germline V gene, CDR1 is MDHEN and CDR2 is SYDVKM. The CDR3 DNA sequence: TGTGCCAGCAGTTTAGGGCAGGGGGTATGGGAGACCCAGTACTTC. Translated: CASSLGQGVWETQYF.

The chain recombines TRBV6-5 with TRBJ2-2, with 8 bases aligning to TRBD1. Germline trimming cut 2 bases from V and 10 bases from J; bases unmatched to any gene: 9. CDR1 is MNHEY and CDR2 is SVGAGI in the germline V gene. CDR3 length: 15 amino acids. CDR3 loop: CASSYEQGVQEELFF. CDR3 in DNA: TGTGCCAGCAGTTACGAACAGGGGGTCCAAGAGGAGCTGTTTTTT.

V is TRBV29-1 and J is TRBJ1-1, with 7 nucleotides matching TRBD1. Germline loops: CDR1 SQVTM, CDR2 ANQGSEA. This CDR3 has 13 amino acids. J lost 8 bases, V lost 2 bases, and 8 bases had no gene match. The CDR3 protein is CSVEPGQPREAFF. The CDR3, as DNA: TGCAGCGTTGAACCGGGACAGCCAAGAGAAGCTTTCTTT.

The table lists this clone with a count of one. V and J are TRBV9 and TRBJ1-4, with 7 positions matching TRBD1. The ends lost 2 bases at V and 8 bases at J; junction bases unmatched: 15. The CDR3 spans 17 residues. Germline CDR1 and CDR2: SGDLS and YYNGEE. The CDR3 DNA reads as TGTGCCAGCAGCGTTGGTCCCGGGACAGTGGTCGGGGAAAAACTGTTTTTT. It specifies CASSVGPGTVVGEKLFF.

The V call is TRBV7-9, the J call TRBJ2-5; 7 bases align to TRBD2. Gene TRBJ2-7 matches the end of the DNA better, so the J call may be wrong. CDR1 and CDR2 (germline): SEHNR, FQNEAQ (reference sequence). The CDR3 sequence is 15 residues long. The CDR3 DNA reads TGTGCCAGCAGCTCAGAGGCTAGCGGTAACTACGAGCAGTACTTC. It is translated as CASSSEASGNYEQYF.

This chain connects TRBV6-1 to TRBJ1-5; D is ambiguous. The CDR3 totals 15 residues. V was clipped by 3 bases and J by 3 bases, with 12 bases between them. Germline V gene data show CDR1 as MNHNS and CDR2 as SASEGT. The CDR3 protein is CASSERWQLNQPQHF. The CDR3 DNA reads as TGTGCCAGCAGTGAGAGGTGGCAGCTCAATCAGCCCCAGCATTTT.

The V and J genes are TRBV10-2 and TRBJ1-2; TRBD1 aligns across 8 bases. J lost 4 bases, V lost 6 bases, and 4 bases had no gene match. Germline CDR1 and CDR2: WSHSY and SAAADI. The CDR3 length is 13 residues. CDR3 DNA: TGCGCCAGCAGCAGACAGGGGTCCTATGGCTACACCTTC. Translated: CASSRQGSYGYTF.

The rearrangement links TRBV16 to TRBJ1-2, with D possibly matching TRBD1 (5 bases). Trimming left V 5 bases short and J 4 bases short, with 14 bases between. Looked up from germline, CDR1 is KGHSY and CDR2 is FQNENV. This CDR3 comprises 14 residues. CDR3: CASSARQMPYGYTF. CDR3 DNA: TGTGCCAGCAGCGCTCGACAGATGCCCTATGGCTACACCTTC.

This CDR3 reads CASRGSGTEAFF. The CDR3 DNA is TGTGCCAGCCGAGGTTCGGGCACTGAAGCTTTCTTT. This chain links TRBV2 with TRBJ1-1; no firm D call. Germline values: CDR1 SNHLY, CDR2 FYNNEI. The V end lost 8 bases, the J end lost 4 bases, and 11 bases lay between the germline ends. The CDR3 sequence is 12 residues long.

This sequence joins TRBV4-1 and TRBJ1-3; TRBD1 agrees at 8 bases. Germline V CDR1 and CDR2: MGHRA, YSYEKL. This CDR3 comprises 17 residues. The V and J ends lost 4 bases and 0 bases, in that order; junction bases with no gene match: 8. CDR3 protein: CASSPQAGGASGNTIYF. DNA for the CDR3: TGCGCCAGCAGCCCCCAGGCAGGGGGCGCCTCTGGAAACACCATATATTTT.

The chain couples TRBV7-9 to TRBJ1-2; 7 positions match TRBD1. V lost 2 bases and J lost 4; bases outside the gene matches: 4. The CDR3 is made up of 14 amino acids. Per the germline V gene, CDR1 is SEHNR and CDR2 is FQNEAQ (reference sequence). For the CDR3, the DNA is TGTGCCAGCAGCTTACTTACAGGGGCCTATGGCTACACCTTC. Translation: CASSLLTGAYGYTF.

The chain joins TRBV7-3 to TRBJ2-1, with D uncertain. Germline CDR1 is SGHTA and CDR2 is FQGTGA. Trimming pared 2 bases from V and 9 bases from J, leaving 11 bases between. CDR3 size: 13 residues. The CDR3 spells CASSLGPAGEQFF. The CDR3 region has the DNA TGTGCCAGCAGCTTAGGCCCCGCAGGTGAGCAGTTCTTC.

This sequence joins TRBV28 and TRBJ2-5; 15 bases are a match to TRBD2. The J call could be wrong; TRBJ2-7 is a better fit for the DNA end. Looked up from germline, CDR1 is MDHEN and CDR2 is SYDVKM. The CDR3 is 20 residues long. This chain's CDR3 is CASSPRPPGLAGGIYYEQYF. In nucleotides, the CDR3 is TGTGCCAGCAGTCCCCGACCACCGGGACTAGCGGGAGGAATCTACTACGAGCAGTACTTC.

This chain uses TRBV5-1 with TRBJ2-1; D is possibly TRBD2 (5 bases). The V and J ends lost 3 bases and 0 bases respectively, with 10 bases between them. This CDR3 has 15 amino acids. In germline, CDR1 is SGHRS, CDR2 YFSETQ. The CDR3 region is CASSSSGYSYNEQFF. The CDR3 nucleotides read TGCGCCAGCAGCTCAAGCGGATACTCCTACAATGAGCAGTTCTTC.

The chain couples TRBV29-1 to TRBJ1-4; D ambiguous. Deletions cut 7 bases from V and 7 bases from J, with 13 bases between. This CDR3 spans 12 amino acids. Germline lookup yields CDR1 SQVTM and CDR2 ANQGSEA. The CDR3 spells CSAGQGSEKLFF. CDR3 nucleotide sequence: TGCAGCGCAGGTCAAGGGAGTGAAAAACTGTTTTTT.

V is TRBV5-6 and J is TRBJ1-2, with a tentative D call TRBD1 (5 bases). V lost 3 bases and J lost 5, with 17 bases in between. The germline V gene has CDR1 SGHDT and CDR2 YYEEEE. CDR3 length equals 15 residues. The CDR3 nucleotides are TGTGCCAGCAGCTCCCAGGGTGGTCGCGCTTATGGCTACACCTTC. Translating it yields CASSSQGGRAYGYTF. Using reference TRBV5-6 and TRBJ1-2 for the parts outside the CDR3, the full variable domain is DAGVTQSPTHLIKTRGQQVTLRCSPKSGHDTVSWYQQALGQGPQFIFQYYEEEERQRGNFPDRFSGHQFPNYSSELNVNALLLGDSALYLCASSSQGGRAYGYTFGSGTRLTVV.

The rearrangement links TRBV5-1 to TRBJ2-7, with 10 bases that match TRBD1. There are 14 residues in the CDR3. Germline V gene lookup returns CDR1 SGHRS and CDR2 YFSETQ. The V gene end was trimmed by 4 bases and the J gene end by 6 bases; junction bases not matched to a gene: 7. This chain's CDR3 is CASSTGTGDLEQYF. CDR3 coding DNA: TGCGCCAGCAGCACCGGGACAGGGGATCTCGAGCAGTACTTC.

V is TRBV19 and J is TRBJ2-3; D call uncertain. Germline V CDR1 and CDR2: LNHDA, SQIVND (reference sequence). V was clipped by 3 bases and J by 3 bases, with 10 bases between them. CDR3 length: 14 residues. The DNA for the CDR3 is TGTGCCAGTAGTATCATGTCCGGGACAGATACGCAGTATTTT. Translation: CASSIMSGTDTQYF.

The genes are TRBV30 and TRBJ1-5; unclear D gene. The V gene lost 0 bases and the J gene lost 0 bases, with 9 bases spanning the gap. The CDR3 extends over 15 amino acids. Germline CDR1 is GTSNPN and CDR2 is SVGIG (reference sequence). The CDR3 sequence is CAWSVKLNSNQPQHF. CDR3 in DNA: TGTGCCTGGAGTGTAAAGCTTAATAGCAATCAGCCCCAGCATTTT.

The rearrangement joins TRBV13 to TRBJ2-5; 11 bases align to TRBD2. Germline V CDR1 and CDR2: PRHDT, FYEKMQ (reference sequence). This CDR3 has 14 amino acids. V lost 8 bases to trimming and J lost 8 bases; unmatched junction nucleotides: 10. The CDR3 here is CASRVAGGPFTQYF. The CDR3 nucleotides read TGTGCCAGCCGAGTAGCGGGAGGGCCGTTCACCCAGTACTTC.

A few counts support this clone. The V and J genes are TRBV28 and TRBJ2-7; 9 bases match TRBD2. The CDR3 is 17 amino acids. Unmatched junction bases numbered 14, after V lost 2 bases and J lost 6 bases. Germline V gene sequence: CDR1 MDHEN, CDR2 SYDVKM. The CDR3 loop reads CASSLRSAGGPMGEQYF. CDR3 nucleotides: TGTGCCAGCAGTTTAAGGTCGGCGGGAGGGCCTATGGGCGAGCAGTACTTC.

This clone was picked up one time. This chain uses TRBV7-9 with TRBJ2-5, with D possibly matching TRBD2 (6 bases). The CDR3 covers 13 residues. Germline loops: CDR1 SEHNR, CDR2 FQNEAQ (reference sequence). With 1 base removed from V and 11 bases from J, the gap between germline ends came to 14 bases. The CDR3 here is CASSLVASGEQYF. The DNA for the CDR3 is TGTGCCAGCAGCTTAGTTGCATCGGGGGAGCAGTACTTC.

This clone has only one observation. J is TRBJ2-1 and V is TRBV27; D is unclear. CDR3 size: 11 residues. Germline lookup yields CDR1 MNHEY and CDR2 SMNVEV (reference sequence). V lost 3 bases to trimming and J lost 6 bases, with 3 bases between them. CDR3 coding DNA: TGTGCCAGCAGTTTCCTCAATGAGCAGTTCTTC. Protein sequence: CASSFLNEQFF.

A few counts support this clone. The chain couples TRBV7-8 to TRBJ2-1; 9 nucleotides align to TRBD2. Germline assignment: CDR1 SGHVS and CDR2 FQNEAQ. J lost 4 bases, V lost 4 bases, and 5 bases had no gene match. CDR3 length equals 15 residues. This chain's CDR3 is CASSSGLAVYNEQFF. In DNA form, the CDR3 reads TGTGCCAGCAGCTCGGGACTAGCCGTTTACAATGAGCAGTTCTTC.

This chain links TRBV11-2 with TRBJ2-1; 8 nucleotides align to TRBD2. J lost 5 bases, V lost 1 base, and 16 bases had no gene match. The CDR3 extends over 19 amino acids. Germline CDR1 reads SGHAT; CDR2 reads FQNNGV. The CDR3 region is CASSLGVGGGTRGHNEQFF. The DNA of the CDR3 is TGTGCCAGCAGCTTAGGAGTCGGGGGAGGGACTAGGGGCCACAATGAGCAGTTCTTC.

This chain joins TRBV27 and TRBJ2-7, with a possible D match to TRBD1 (7 bases). CDR1 is MNHEY, CDR2 SMNVEV, per germline (reference sequence). V lost 2 bases to trimming and J lost 3 bases, with 8 bases between them. The CDR3 extends over 13 amino acids. For the CDR3, the DNA is TGTGCCAGCAGTTTACAGGGGGGCTACGAGCAGTACTTC. It specifies CASSLQGGYEQYF.

The chain couples TRBV9 to TRBJ2-5, with D perhaps matching TRBD1 (6 bases). This CDR3 comprises 16 residues. Trimming pared 0 bases from V and 5 bases from J, leaving 17 bases between. Germline V gene data show CDR1 as SGDLS and CDR2 as YYNGEE. The CDR3 loop reads CASSVGVAGRGETQYF. CDR3 nucleotides: TGTGCCAGCAGCGTAGGGGTAGCTGGTAGGGGGGAGACCCAGTACTTC. Using reference TRBV9 and TRBJ2-5 for the parts outside the CDR3, the full variable domain is DSGVTQTPKHLITATGQRVTLRCSPRSGDLSVYWYQQSLDQGLQFLIQYYNGEERAKGNILERFSAQQFPDLHSELNLSSLELGDSALYFCASSVGVAGRGETQYFGPGTRLLVL.

V and J are TRBV7-9 and TRBJ1-2; the D gene is possibly TRBD1 (5 bases). V gave up 2 bases and J gave up 8 bases, with 12 bases separating them. The CDR3 covers 13 residues. Germline V gene lookup returns CDR1 SEHNR and CDR2 FQNEAQ (reference sequence). In DNA form, the CDR3 reads TGTGCCAGCAGCTTACAGGGTAGAGACGGCTACACCTTC. It is translated as CASSLQGRDGYTF.